This T cell receptor (beta chain) was identified in a study of shared clonotypes between healthy human individuals. Trimming removed 4 bases at V and 6 bases at J, with 19 bases between. This CDR3 comprises 15 residues. Germline V gene data show CDR1 as MNHNS and CDR2 as SASEGT. Repertoires were generated with immunoSEQ multiplex PCR, while TCRdb's copy carries only in-frame clones and drops some. The sample gives 2 million to 2.5 million clones, just under 95% of which show up once; 0.37% is in the top ten. The J gene is TRBJ2-7, the V gene TRBV6-1, with D possibly matching TRBD1 (6 bases). Specimen: naive CD4+ T cells from PBMCs. Subset denoted: CD45RA+ positively selected. This TCR was recovered from a man between 18 and 35 years old in good health. Some clones in this sample may be carry-over from other donors' samples. The CDR3 DNA is TGTGCCAGCAGTGCGGGACATTCAGGCGGATCCGAGCAGTACTTC. Protein: CASSAGHSGGSEQYF.